This TCR beta chain stems from a study of blood T cell repertoires in COVID-19 (TCRdb year 2020). In the study overall: The collaborator samples originated in the United States, Italy and Spain and spanned the acute and convalescent phases of COVID-19. The samples were drawn from the first 160 participants of the ongoing ImmuneRACE study and from 1,200 or so subjects provided by 6 global collaborators. Sample metadata almost always included a de-identified subject ID, COVID-19 status, age in years and sex. Where available, HLA class I and class II types were obtained from metadata supplied by the sample provider rather than from assay-based typing. The repertoires were released in a freely available public database intended as a resource for research on the immune response to SARS-CoV-2. The material from the prospective study consisted of cDNA or gDNA derived from T cells, B-cell-depleted T cells, or PBMCs. Deeply sampled blood TCRbeta repertoires from subjects exposed to, actively infected with, or recovered from COVID-19 were included in the dataset.

With regard to this clone: The antigen it binds to is not known. Base qualities were left out, and no much larger clone turns up one base away.

CDR1 is given as ENHRY and CDR2 as SYGVKD, both from the germline V gene. V sheds 6 bases and J sheds 0 bases, leaving 8 bases between their ends. The CDR3 contains 14 residues, cysteine and phenylalanine counted. The retained sequence is limited to the CDR3, 42 bases, with the frame set at the first base. The collaborating institutions used their own protocols to collect whole blood in K2EDTA tubes. For TCRbeta analysis, collaborator samples were shipped as frozen whole blood, as isolated PBMCs, or as DNA extracted from either sample type. Overall study results and their limits: How much clinical and demographic metadata was included differed by source and by participant, and the metadata was provided uncurated.

TCRbeta CDR3 regions were amplified from genomic DNA by means of the immunoSEQ Assay, a bias-controlled multiplex PCR. From the authors' description of their analysis: The number of nucleated cells in each sample was estimated from the amplification of reference gene primers within the assay. Sequence reads were collapsed and filtered to measure the absolute abundance of every unique TCRbeta CDR3 rearrangement. Productive Simpson clonality was computed per sample as the square root of Simpson's diversity index over productive rearrangements. TCRdb holds this immuneACCESS table with in-frame rearrangements only. Some clones are missing; in checked studies, unresolved V genes explain under half, and the rest has no known cause. That table supplies the V and J calls and clone size; D and trimming were determined from the DNA. The sample yields 210,000 or so clones; 88% were counted once. The biggest ten clones account for more than 1.4% of the sample.

The receptor was derived from a man in his late teens or twenties with active or convalescent COVID-19. The chain uses TRBV10-3 and TRBJ1-4; the D region possibly corresponds to TRBD1 (5 bases align). The source material was peripheral blood. The base sequence is TGTGCCATCAGCAGGGACTCAACTAATGAAAAACTGTTTTTT. Its protein is CAISRDSTNEKLFF.